This TCR beta chain is from a study of blood T cell repertoires in COVID-19. Turning to the study itself: Whether acute or convalescent, the COVID-19 samples came from the United States, Italy and Spain. PBMCs, B-cell-depleted T cells, or T cells were the source of the cDNA or gDNA that made up the material.

Seattle-derived patients entered the study during active infection and were followed longitudinally. As handled by the study authors: Reference gene primers were amplified, and this amplification served to estimate nucleated cell counts. Sequencing was performed with immunoSEQ multiplex PCR; in TCRdb, only in-frame clones are kept and a portion is missing. The V and J calls and clone size are taken from that table; D and trimming were inferred from the DNA. The data contain roughly 87,000 clones, around 82% of them singletons. The J segment lost 5 bases and the V segment lost 5 bases, leaving 8 bases of the junction unmatched. Germline values: CDR1 SGHVS, CDR2 FQNEAQ. This CDR3 region has 16 residues.

Sequenced sample: peripheral blood. The chain links TRBV7-8 to TRBJ2-7, with 14 bases that match TRBD2. The receptor was isolated from a woman of 80 years or more with COVID-19, enrolled during active disease. CDR3 DNA sequence: TGTGCCAGCAGCCCCCCCCCGGGACTAGCGGGAGACGAGCAGTACTTC. Amino acid sequence: CASSPPPGLAGDEQYF.